The 27 T cell receptor beta chains listed next were all sequenced from one sample in a study of blood T cell repertoires in COVID-19. Sequencing was performed with immunoSEQ multiplex PCR; in TCRdb, only in-frame clones are kept and a portion is missing. The data hold about 110,000 clones, with roughly nine tenths observed a single time. The sample consisted of peripheral blood. These receptors were collected from a man aged 35 to 55 with active or convalescent COVID-19.

This clone was seen a handful of times. The chain is built from TRBV2 and TRBJ1-4; D possibly corresponds to TRBD1 (5 bases). Per the germline V gene, CDR1 is SNHLY and CDR2 is FYNNEI. Deletions cut 7 bases from V and 6 bases from J, with 12 bases between. This CDR3 has 13 residues. The CDR3 sequence is CASTGRVYEKLFF. The CDR3, as DNA: TGTGCCAGCACGGGCAGGGTATATGAAAAACTGTTTTTT.

The rearrangement links TRBV5-3 to TRBJ1-1; D perhaps matches TRBD1 (5 bases). TRBV5-3 counts as an open reading frame of uncertain function. The length of the CDR3 is 12 residues. The ends were cut back, 0 bases at V and 10 bases at J, with 10 bases in the middle. The CDR3 loop reads CARSLVVQVAFF. CDR3 nucleotides: TGTGCCAGAAGCTTGGTTGTACAGGTAGCTTTCTTT.

The chain links TRBV21-1 to TRBJ1-1; TRBD1 reflects the table's D call only, with no check against the DNA. TRBV21-1 represents a pseudogene. This CDR3 region has 15 residues. CDR3 coding DNA: TGTGCCAGCAGCAATCCCCTCCCAGGGAACACTGAAGCTTTCTTT. Amino acid sequence: CASSNPLPGNTEAFF.

This clone was seen just once. The rearrangement uses TRBV6-2 or TRBV6-3 and TRBJ2-1, with 7 bases matching TRBD2. V lost 4 bases to trimming and J lost 6 bases; unmatched junction nucleotides: 9. CDR3 size: 15 residues. Germline V CDR1 and CDR2: MNHEY, SVGEGT. The CDR3 DNA is TGTGCCAGCAGTTTTCTGGCGGGAGCGTCCAATGAGCAGTTCTTC. It codes for CASSFLAGASNEQFF.

The chain employs TRBV12-3 or TRBV12-4 and TRBJ1-4, with D maybe TRBD1 (5 bases). The CDR3 extends over 13 amino acids. Trimming pared 1 base from V and 5 bases from J, leaving 5 bases between. The chain's CDR3 is CASSLDRNEKLFF. The DNA for the CDR3 is TGTGCCAGCAGTTTAGACAGGAATGAAAAACTGTTTTTT.

The chain employs TRBV10-3 and TRBJ2-1, with a tentative D call TRBD1 (5 bases). Germline CDR1 is ENHRY and CDR2 is SYGVKD. The CDR3 is 13 residues long. V lost 4 bases to trimming and J lost 14 bases, with 18 bases between them. CDR3 loop: CAISALRAGQEFF. The CDR3 nucleotides read TGTGCCATCAGTGCCTTACGGGCTGGACAAGAGTTCTTC.

CDR3: CASSLRGLGYEQYF. The CDR3 region has the DNA TGTGCCAGCAGTTTAAGGGGACTAGGCTACGAGCAGTACTTC. The V call is TRBV28, the J call TRBJ2-7, with 8 bases aligning to TRBD2. CDR1 is MDHEN and CDR2 is SYDVKM in the germline V gene. CDR3 size: 14 residues. Trimming at V came to 2 bases and at J to 3 bases, leaving 3 bases not matched to a gene.

The chain combines TRBV10-1 with TRBJ1-5; D may be TRBD1 (5 bases). Germline CDR1 and CDR2: WNHNN and SYGVQD (reference sequence). The CDR3 contains 16 residues. The V gene lost 0 bases and the J gene lost 7 bases, with 16 bases spanning the gap. The CDR3 DNA follows: TGCGCCAGCAGTGAGTCGCCAGGGAAAAGCAGGCAGCCCCAGCATTTT. Its protein product is CASSESPGKSRQPQHF.

This clone has a handful of counts. The rearrangement uses TRBV5-6 and TRBJ2-6; maybe TRBD2 (6 bases). Germline V gene data show CDR1 as SGHDT and CDR2 as YYEEEE. The CDR3 runs 15 residues. Trimming shortened V by 2 bases and J by 2 bases, and 8 bases separated the two germline ends. The DNA for the CDR3 is TGTGCCAGCAGCTTTCGGGGGACTGGGGCCAACGTCCTGACTTTC. Its protein product is CASSFRGTGANVLTF.

The chain is built from TRBV18 and TRBJ2-3; TRBD1 is a possible D gene (7 bases). CDR3 size: 14 residues. The germline gives CDR1 KGHSH, CDR2 LQKENI. The V gene lost 6 bases and the J gene lost 3 bases, with 13 bases spanning the gap. The CDR3 here is CASSPQGGTDTQYF. The CDR3 coding sequence is TGTGCCAGCTCTCCGCAGGGGGGAACAGATACGCAGTATTTT.

A single count supports this clone. The chain couples TRBV5-1 to TRBJ2-1; D gene uncertain. The ends were cut back, 7 bases at V and 7 bases at J, with 6 bases in the middle. Germline V gene lookup returns CDR1 SGHRS and CDR2 YFSETQ. CDR3 size: 10 residues. In DNA, the CDR3 is TGCGCCAGCCGTCGGAATGAGCAGTTCTTC. Its protein product is CASRRNEQFF. Supplemented by reference TRBV5-1 and TRBJ2-1, the full variable domain reads KAGVTQTPRYLIKTRGQQVTLSCSPISGHRSVSWYQQTPGQGLQFLFEYFSETQRNKGNFPGRFSGRQFSNSRSEMNVSTLELGDSALYLCASRRNEQFFGPGTRLTVL.

The CDR3 loop is CATSALGEGANTGELFF. CDR3 DNA sequence: TGTGCCACCAGTGCCCTAGGGGAGGGAGCAAACACCGGGGAGCTGTTTTTT. The V gene is TRBV24-1, the J gene TRBJ2-2, with 7 bases lining up with TRBD2. CDR3 length equals 17 residues. Looked up from germline, CDR1 is KGHDR and CDR2 is SFDVKD. J gave up 2 bases and V 5 bases, and 10 bases lay outside the gene matches.

The CDR3 region has the DNA TGCGCCAGCAGCCATCTCGGACAGGGTGGCTACACCTTC. This codes for CASSHLGQGGYTF. The chain has TRBV4-3 and TRBJ1-2; 8 bases are shared with TRBD1. Germline assignment: CDR1 LGHNA and CDR2 YSLEER. Losses at the gene ends were 3 bases for V and 7 bases for J; bases not matched to a gene: 4. This CDR3 spans 13 amino acids.

V is TRBV9 and J is TRBJ2-2, with D tentatively TRBD1 (6 bases). The CDR3 loop spans 16 amino acids. Trimming shortened V by 0 bases and J by 1 base, and 10 bases separated the two germline ends. Germline loops: CDR1 SGDLS, CDR2 YYNGEE. Written as DNA, the CDR3 is TGTGCCAGCAGCGTAGCCCCACAGGGGAACACCGGGGAGCTGTTTTTT. As protein: CASSVAPQGNTGELFF.

This sequence joins TRBV28 and TRBJ1-1, with TRBD1 identical over 9 bases. The length of the CDR3 is 16 residues. Germline V CDR1 and CDR2: MDHEN, SYDVKM. V was pared by 6 bases and J by 5 bases, with 13 bases of the junction left unmatched. The CDR3 DNA follows: TGTGCCAGCAGCAGAACAGGGGGCGCGTTTGGGACTGAAGCTTTCTTT. It is translated as CASSRTGGAFGTEAFF. The full variable domain, completed using reference TRBV28 and TRBJ1-1, is DVKVTQSSRYLVKRTGEKVFLECVQDMDHENMFWYRQDPGLGLRLIYFSYDVKMKEKGDIPEGYSVSREKKERFSLILESASTNQTSMYLCASSRTGGAFGTEAFFGQGTRLTVV.

The chain combines TRBV3-1 (or the pseudogene TRBV3-2) with TRBJ1-6, with D possibly TRBD1 on 6 matching bases. With 2 bases removed from V and 7 bases from J, the gap between germline ends came to 15 bases. The CDR3 consists of 16 residues. The germline CDR1 and CDR2 sequences are LGHDT and YNNKEL (reference sequence). CDR3 nucleotide sequence: TGTGCCAGCAGCCAATATGACGTCACAGGGAATTCACCCCTCCACTTT. It specifies CASSQYDVTGNSPLHF.

The genes are TRBV5-1 and TRBJ2-7; D remains ambiguous. CDR3 length equals 13 residues. The germline gives CDR1 SGHRS, CDR2 YFSETQ. V was trimmed by 0 bases and J by 2 bases, leaving 6 bases between them. The CDR3 reads CASSLGSTYEQYF. DNA for the CDR3: TGCGCCAGCAGCTTGGGGAGCACCTACGAGCAGTACTTC.

The chain is built from TRBV19 and TRBJ2-1; D is perhaps TRBD2 (5 bases). Trimming stripped 9 bases from V and 4 bases from J, with 10 bases between. CDR1 and CDR2 (germline): LNHDA, SQIVND (reference sequence). This CDR3 has 12 amino acids. CDR3 nucleotide sequence: TGTGCCAGCGGACTTCATTACAATGAGCAGTTCTTC. Its protein is CASGLHYNEQFF. Filled out from reference TRBV19 and TRBJ2-1, the complete variable domain reads DGGITQSPKYLFRKEGQNVTLSCEQNLNHDAMYWYRQDPGQGLRLIYYSQIVNDFQKGDIAEGYSVSREKKESFPLTVTSAQKNPTAFYLCASGLHYNEQFFGPGTRLTVL.

The chain uses TRBV12-3 or TRBV12-4 and TRBJ2-7; no reliable D call. Trimming cost V 2 bases and J 4 bases, with 9 bases left between them. The CDR3 contains 13 residues. For the CDR3, the DNA is TGTGCCAGCAGTTTAACGTCTGCGTACGAGCAGTACTTC. Its protein is CASSLTSAYEQYF.

This chain links TRBV3-1 (or the pseudogene TRBV3-2) with TRBJ2-3; TRBD1 matches at 8 bases. CDR1 and CDR2 (germline): LGHDT, YNNKEL (reference sequence). Trimming removed 4 bases from V and 3 bases from J; junction bases left unmatched: 3. The CDR3 spans 14 residues. This CDR3 is CASSPRTGTDTQYF. CDR3 sequence (DNA): TGTGCCAGCAGCCCTCGGACAGGGACAGATACGCAGTATTTT.

The chain combines TRBV7-8 with TRBJ2-7, with D unresolved. CDR1 SGHVS and CDR2 FQNEAQ come from the germline V gene. The CDR3 contains 12 residues. The ends were cut back, 5 bases at V and 5 bases at J, with 10 bases in the middle. This chain's CDR3 is CASSPRFHEQYF. The DNA of the CDR3 is TGTGCCAGCAGCCCCCGGTTCCACGAGCAGTACTTC.

This chain uses TRBV29-1 with TRBJ1-2; 7 bases match TRBD1. This CDR3 is built from 13 residues. Trimming removed 7 bases from V and 3 bases from J; junction bases left unmatched: 8. The germline V gene encodes CDR1 SQVTM and CDR2 ANQGSEA. The CDR3 region has the DNA TGCAGCGCAACAGGGGCGAACGACTATGGCTACACCTTC. Encoded protein: CSATGANDYGYTF.

V gene TRBV7-2 combines with J gene TRBJ1-1, with D perhaps TRBD1 (5 bases). CDR1 and CDR2 from the germline V gene are SGHTA and FQGNSA. Trimming removed 5 bases from V and 2 bases from J, with 12 bases in between. CDR3 length: 14 amino acids. The CDR3 DNA reads TGTGCCAGCAGCCCGGACATCTTTAACACTGAAGCTTTCTTT. Amino acid sequence: CASSPDIFNTEAFF.

V and J are TRBV19 and TRBJ2-1; 11 nucleotides line up with TRBD1. CDR1 and CDR2 from the germline V gene are LNHDA and SQIVND (reference sequence). J was trimmed by 10 bases and V by 4 bases; bases with no gene match: 3. There are 13 residues in the CDR3. The CDR3 DNA follows: TGTGCCAGTAGTACCGGGACAGGGGGAGAGCAGTTCTTC. The encoded protein is CASSTGTGGEQFF.

The chain combines TRBV30 with TRBJ1-5; the D gene is possibly TRBD1 (5 bases). Looked up from germline, CDR1 is GTSNPN and CDR2 is SVGIG (reference sequence). V gave up 0 bases and J gave up 2 bases, with 14 bases separating them. This CDR3 has 16 residues. This chain's CDR3 is CAWSVGSSGGNQPQHF. Here the CDR3 DNA reads TGTGCCTGGAGTGTAGGATCCTCGGGGGGCAATCAGCCCCAGCATTTT.

This clone showed up just once. This chain connects TRBV7-3 to TRBJ2-5; 11 bases agree with TRBD1. Germline V lookup: CDR1 SGHTA, CDR2 FQGTGA. The length of the CDR3 is 16 residues. After removal of 1 base from V and 4 bases from J, the junction contained 5 bases not matched to a gene. The CDR3 DNA sequence: TGTGCCAGCAGCTTAAACAGGGGGACAGGGGGAGAGACCCAGTACTTC. Amino acid sequence: CASSLNRGTGGETQYF.

This sequence joins TRBV19 and TRBJ1-3, with TRBD1 matching over 9 bases. Germline V gene lookup returns CDR1 LNHDA and CDR2 SQIVND (reference sequence). Trimming cost V 4 bases and J 8 bases; bases outside gene matches: 6. This CDR3 is 14 amino acids long. This chain's CDR3 is CASSTTDRGDTIYF. CDR3 nucleotides: TGTGCCAGTAGTACTACGGACAGGGGAGACACCATATATTTT.